A single T cell receptor beta chain is shown here with its context. The V and J ends lost 2 bases and 0 bases, in that order; junction bases with no gene match: 5. Per germline, CDR1 SNHLY and CDR2 FYNNEI. This CDR3 is 17 amino acids long. This specimen comes from a study of cytomegalovirus exposure and HLA in healthy donors. A multiplex PCR was run with 60 Vbeta primers and 13 Jbeta primers. Sequenced by immunoSEQ multiplex PCR; TCRdb stores in-frame clones only, minus some. The sample has about 140,000 clones; over 65% are singletons. This chain uses TRBV2 with TRBJ2-7; TRBD2 matches at 12 bases. The source material was PBMCs. This receptor was identified in a man in his forties in good health and CMV-seronegative. The CDR3 DNA reads TGTGCCAGCAGTGAATCAGAGGGACTAGCGGGCTCCTACGAGCAGTACTTC. Its translation is CASSESEGLAGSYEQYF. The full variable domain, in which reference TRBV2 and TRBJ2-7 provide the parts outside the CDR3, is EPEVTQTPSHQVTQMGQEVILRCVPISNHLYFYWYRQILGQKVEFLVSFYNNEISEKSEIFDDQFSVERPDGSNFTLKIRSTKLEDSAMYFCASSESEGLAGSYEQYFGPGTRLTVT.